This TCR beta chain emerged from a study of blood T cell repertoires in COVID-19 (dated by TCRdb to the early 2020s). With regard to the full study: Collaborator samples came from the United States, Italy and Spain and covered acute and convalescent phases of COVID-19. Sample metadata almost always included a de-identified subject ID, COVID-19 status, age in years and sex. The samples were drawn from the first 160 participants of the ongoing ImmuneRACE study and from 1,200 or so subjects provided by 6 global collaborators. Deeply sampled blood TCRbeta repertoires from subjects exposed to, actively infected with, or recovered from COVID-19 were included in the dataset. HLA class I and class II types, where available, came from metadata supplied by the sample provider rather than from assay-based typing. The prospective study material was composed of cDNA or gDNA derived from T cells, B-cell-depleted T cells, or PBMCs. The repertoires were released in a freely available public database intended as a resource for research on the immune response to SARS-CoV-2.

From cysteine to phenylalanine, the CDR3 is 15 amino acids long. The only DNA kept is the CDR3, 45 bases in frame from the first base. The germline V gene sets CDR1 to SGHTA and CDR2 to FQGTGA. V is cut by 0 bases and J by 4 bases, and the space between the germline ends is 9 bases. TCRbeta CDR3 regions were amplified from genomic DNA by means of the immunoSEQ Assay, a bias-controlled multiplex PCR. In the authors' own workflow: The number of nucleated cells in each sample was estimated by amplification of reference gene primers within the assay. Sequence reads were collapsed and filtered to measure the absolute abundance of every unique TCRbeta CDR3 rearrangement. For each sample, productive Simpson clonality was calculated as the square root of Simpson's diversity index over productive rearrangements. In TCRdb, the immuneACCESS table is reduced to in-frame sequences with V and J assigned. These tables do not hold every clone; where another copy was compared, an unresolved V gene accounts for under half, and the others remain unexplained. Clonal size and the V and J genes are those of that table, whereas D and trimming came from the DNA. Present in this sample are around 140,000 clones, 85% to 90% of which were seen just once. Around 6.1% of the sample comes from the top ten.

Results the study describes overall, beyond this receptor: Clinical and demographic metadata were provided uncurated, with the amount varying by source and participant.

The collaborating institutions used their own protocols to collect whole blood in K2EDTA tubes. Collaborator samples were shipped for TCRbeta analysis as frozen whole blood, isolated PBMCs, or DNA extracted from either sample type. This clone turned up a few times. Its antigen is unknown. Base qualities are missing; no much larger clone stands one base away. The sequence links TRBV7-3 to TRBJ2-2; the D gene identity is not certain. This TCR came from an older man with acute or convalescent COVID-19. Sequenced sample: peripheral blood. The nucleotide sequence is given as TGTGCCAGCAGCTTAACCGGGTCGGGCACCGGGGAGCTGTTTTTT. Translated, it reads CASSLTGSGTGELFF.